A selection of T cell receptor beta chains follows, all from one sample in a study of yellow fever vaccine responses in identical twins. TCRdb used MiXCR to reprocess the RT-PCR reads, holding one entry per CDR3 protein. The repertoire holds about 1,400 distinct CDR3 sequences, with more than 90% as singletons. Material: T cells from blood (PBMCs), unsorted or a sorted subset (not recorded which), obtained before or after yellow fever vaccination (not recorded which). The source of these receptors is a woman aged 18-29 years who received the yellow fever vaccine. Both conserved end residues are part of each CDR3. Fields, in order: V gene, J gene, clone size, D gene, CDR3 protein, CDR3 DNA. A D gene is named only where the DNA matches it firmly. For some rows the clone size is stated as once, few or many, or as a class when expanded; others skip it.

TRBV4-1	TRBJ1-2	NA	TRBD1	CASSHEPGQLYGYTF	TGCGCCAGCAGCCACGAACCGGGACAGTTATATGGCTACACCTTC
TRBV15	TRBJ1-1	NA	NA	CATSRVRVSTEAFF	TGTGCCACCAGCAGAGTCAGGGTTAGCACTGAAGCTTTCTTT
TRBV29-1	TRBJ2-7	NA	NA	CSVELGDRGEQYF	TGCAGCGTTGAATTGGGAGACCGCGGGGAGCAGTACTTC
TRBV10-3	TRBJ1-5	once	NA	CAISGTGGNQPQHF	TGTGCCATCAGTGGGACGGGGGGCAATCAGCCCCAGCATTTT
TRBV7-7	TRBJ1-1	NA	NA	CASSQDKNTEAFF	TGTGCTAGCAGCCAGGACAAGAACACTGAAGCTTTCTTT
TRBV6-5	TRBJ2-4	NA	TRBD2	CASSYLAGEGNIQYF	TGTGCCAGCAGTTACTTAGCCGGGGAGGGGAACATTCAGTACTTC
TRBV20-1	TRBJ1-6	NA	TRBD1	CSALDRSSYNSPLHF	TGCAGTGCCCTGGACAGGAGCTCCTATAATTCACCCCTCCACTTT
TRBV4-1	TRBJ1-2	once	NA	CASSQGAGYTF	TGCGCCAGCAGCCAAGGAGCTGGCTACACCTTC
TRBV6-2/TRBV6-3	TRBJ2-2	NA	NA	CASSYGAKNTGELFF	TGTGCCAGCAGTTACGGGGCCAAGAACACCGGGGAGCTGTTTTTT
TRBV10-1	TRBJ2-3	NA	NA	CASSPDLDTQYF	TGCGCCAGCAGTCCCGATTTGGATACGCAGTATTTT
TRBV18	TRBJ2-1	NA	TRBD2	CASSHGTTNEQFF	TGTGCCAGCTCACACGGGACTACCAATGAGCAGTTCTTC
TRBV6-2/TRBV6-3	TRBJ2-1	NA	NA	CASSYSFPPRDYNEQFF	TGTGCCAGCAGTTACTCGTTCCCCCCCCGGGACTACAATGAGCAGTTCTTC
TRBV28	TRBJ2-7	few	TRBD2	CASSSPIAGQSSYEQYF	TGTGCCAGCAGTTCCCCCATAGCGGGACAAAGCTCCTACGAGCAGTACTTC
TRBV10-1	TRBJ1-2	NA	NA	CASSSGTYPTPLELAYGYTF	TGCGCCAGCAGTTCCGGGACATACCCGACACCGCTTGAATTGGCTTATGGCTACACCTTC
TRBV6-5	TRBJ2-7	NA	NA	CASSYPGGHQYF	TGTGCCAGCAGTTACCCCGGAGGGCACCAGTACTTC
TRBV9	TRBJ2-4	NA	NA	CASSLGQKNIQYF	TGTGCCAGCAGCCTAGGGCAGAAAAACATTCAGTACTTC
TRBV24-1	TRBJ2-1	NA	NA	CATSEPGLNEQFF	TGTGCCACCAGTGAACCGGGACTTAATGAGCAGTTCTTC
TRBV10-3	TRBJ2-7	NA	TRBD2	CAISERTSGEQYF	TGTGCCATCAGTGAAAGGACTAGCGGCGAGCAGTACTTC
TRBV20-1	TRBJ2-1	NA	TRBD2	CSARVAGPYNEQFF	TGCAGTGCTAGAGTAGCGGGGCCTTACAATGAGCAGTTCTTC
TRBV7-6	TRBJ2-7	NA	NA	CASSLGTAYEQYF	TGTGCCAGCAGCTTAGGCACAGCCTACGAGCAGTACTTC
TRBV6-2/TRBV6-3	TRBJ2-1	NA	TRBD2	CASSFSTSGSPGEQFF	TGTGCCAGCAGTTTCTCGACTAGCGGGAGTCCGGGTGAGCAGTTCTTC
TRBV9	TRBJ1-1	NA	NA	CASSVVVEQSNEAFF	TGTGCCAGCAGCGTCGTCGTGGAGCAGTCAAATGAAGCTTTCTTT
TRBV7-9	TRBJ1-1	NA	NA	CASSAPGANTEAFF	TGTGCCAGCAGCGCCCCTGGGGCGAACACTGAAGCTTTCTTT
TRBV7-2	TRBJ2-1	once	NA	CASSLQGGYEQFF	TGTGCCAGCAGCTTACAGGGCGGCTATGAGCAGTTCTTC
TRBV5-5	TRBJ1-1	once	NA	CASSSAGFSEAFF	TGTGCCAGCAGCTCTGCAGGCTTCTCTGAAGCTTTCTTT
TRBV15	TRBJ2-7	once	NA	CATRYELGNSYEQYF	TGTGCCACCAGGTACGAACTAGGTAACTCCTACGAGCAGTACTTC
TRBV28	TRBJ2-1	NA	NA	CASSLGPQGKQFF	TGTGCCAGCAGTCTCGGGCCACAGGGAAAGCAGTTCTTC
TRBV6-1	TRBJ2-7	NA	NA	CASRRDNTYEQYF	TGTGCCAGCAGGAGGGACAACACCTACGAGCAGTACTTC
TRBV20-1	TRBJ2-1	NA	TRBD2	CSARRLAGTYNEQFF	TGCAGTGCTAGAAGGCTAGCGGGTACTTACAATGAGCAGTTCTTC
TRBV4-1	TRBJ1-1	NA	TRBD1	CASSQTGTEGREAFF	TGCGCCAGCAGCCAGACCGGGACAGAAGGCAGGGAAGCTTTCTTT
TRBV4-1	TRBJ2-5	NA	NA	CASSQAGLGETQYF	TGCGCCAGCAGCCAAGCAGGGCTTGGAGAGACCCAGTACTTC
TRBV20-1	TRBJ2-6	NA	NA	CSAWWRPGANVLTF	TGCAGTGCTTGGTGGCGACCGGGGGCCAACGTCCTGACTTTC
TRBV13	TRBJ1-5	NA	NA	CASSGQGNQPQHF	TGTGCCAGCAGCGGCCAGGGAAATCAGCCCCAGCATTTT
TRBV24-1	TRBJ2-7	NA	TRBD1	CATSDPDRSSYEQYF	TGTGCCACCAGTGACCCGGACAGGAGCTCCTACGAGCAGTACTTC
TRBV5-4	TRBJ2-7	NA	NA	CASSLWVRSYEQYF	TGTGCCAGCAGCTTGTGGGTCAGGTCCTACGAGCAGTACTTC
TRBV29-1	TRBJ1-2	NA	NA	CSVEGTALYGYTF	TGCAGCGTTGAAGGGACAGCCCTTTATGGCTACACCTTC
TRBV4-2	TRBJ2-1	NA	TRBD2	CASSQDGTSGGVTLEQFF	TGTGCCAGCAGCCAAGACGGGACTAGCGGGGGGGTTACCCTTGAGCAGTTCTTC
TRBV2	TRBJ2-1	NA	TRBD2	CASSEGLAGVGEQFF	TGTGCCAGCAGTGAAGGACTAGCGGGAGTAGGTGAGCAGTTCTTC
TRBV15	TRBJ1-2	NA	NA	CATSRDREGLNYGYTF	TGTGCCACCAGCAGAGACCGGGAAGGTCTTAACTATGGCTACACCTTC
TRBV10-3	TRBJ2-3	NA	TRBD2	CAISARSGRGTDTQYF	TGTGCCATCAGTGCACGTAGCGGGAGAGGCACAGATACGCAGTATTTT
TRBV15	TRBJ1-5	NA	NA	CATSRDLGSNQPQHF	TGTGCCACCAGCAGAGATCTGGGGAGCAATCAGCCCCAGCATTTT
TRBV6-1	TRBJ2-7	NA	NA	CASSETAGASYEQYF	TGTGCCAGCAGTGAGACAGCAGGGGCCTCCTACGAGCAGTACTTC
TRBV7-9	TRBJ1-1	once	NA	CASSFTGLNTEAFF	TGTGCCAGCAGCTTCACAGGGCTAAACACTGAAGCTTTCTTT
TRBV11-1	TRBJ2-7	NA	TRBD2	CASSSPGLGYEQYF	TGTGCCAGCAGTTCACCGGGACTAGGATACGAGCAGTACTTC
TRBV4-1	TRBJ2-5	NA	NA	CASSQDLIPRTQYF	TGCGCCAGCAGCCAAGATCTAATACCCCGTACCCAGTACTTC
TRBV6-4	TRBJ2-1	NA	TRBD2	CASSDSSGSYNEQFF	TGTGCCAGCAGTGACTCTAGCGGGAGCTACAATGAGCAGTTCTTC
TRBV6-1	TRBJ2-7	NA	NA	CASSEASGLSSYEQYF	TGTGCCAGCAGTGAAGCATCAGGGCTTAGCTCCTACGAGCAGTACTTC
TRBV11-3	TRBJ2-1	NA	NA	CASSPRGSNEQFF	TGTGCCAGCAGCCCCCGGGGAAGCAATGAGCAGTTCTTC
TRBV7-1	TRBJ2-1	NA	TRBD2	CASSSTLAGGYNEQFF	TGTGCCAGCAGCTCAACTCTAGCGGGAGGTTACAATGAGCAGTTCTTC
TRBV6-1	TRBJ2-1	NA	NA	CASSMDGYNEQFF	TGTGCCAGCAGCATGGACGGCTACAATGAGCAGTTCTTC
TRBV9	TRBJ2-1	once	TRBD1	CASSARPGGRDNEQFF	TGTGCCAGCAGCGCAAGGCCAGGGGGCCGGGATAATGAGCAGTTCTTC
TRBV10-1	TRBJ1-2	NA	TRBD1	CASSPATGEDYGYTF	TGCGCCAGCTCCCCCGCAACAGGGGAGGACTATGGCTACACCTTC
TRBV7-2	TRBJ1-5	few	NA	CASSLAHSNQPQHF	TGTGCCAGCAGCTTAGCTCACAGCAATCAGCCCCAGCATTTT
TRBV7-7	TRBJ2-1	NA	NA	CASSSGSSPPNEQFF	TGTGCTAGCAGCTCAGGGAGCTCCCCACCCAATGAGCAGTTCTTC
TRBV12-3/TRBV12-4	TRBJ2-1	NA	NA	CASTVRVRNEQFF	TGTGCCAGCACCGTACGCGTTAGGAATGAGCAGTTCTTC